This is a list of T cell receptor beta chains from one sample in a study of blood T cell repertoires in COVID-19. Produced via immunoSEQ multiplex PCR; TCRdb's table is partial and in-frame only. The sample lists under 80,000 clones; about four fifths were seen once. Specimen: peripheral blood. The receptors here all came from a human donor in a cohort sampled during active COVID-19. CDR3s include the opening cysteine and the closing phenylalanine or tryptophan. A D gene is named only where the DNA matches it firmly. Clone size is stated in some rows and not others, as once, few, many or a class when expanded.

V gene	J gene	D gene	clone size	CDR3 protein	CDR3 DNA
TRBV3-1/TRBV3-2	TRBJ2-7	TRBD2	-	CASSQALAVSYEQYF	TGTGCCAGCAGCCAAGCTCTAGCGGTCTCCTACGAGCAGTACTTC
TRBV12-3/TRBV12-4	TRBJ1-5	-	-	CASSPQGSQPQHF	TGTGCCAGTTCCCCCCAGGGGTCTCAGCCCCAGCATTTT
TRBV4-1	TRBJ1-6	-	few	CASSQDLSRLSYNSPLHF	TGCGCCAGCAGCCAAGATCTAAGCAGGCTCTCCTATAATTCACCCCTCCACTTT
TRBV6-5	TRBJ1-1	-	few	CASSSPTEKTFF	TGTGCCAGCAGTAGCCCGACAGAGAAGACTTTCTTT
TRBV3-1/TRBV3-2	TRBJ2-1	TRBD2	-	CASSQGRAGITTNEQFF	TGTGCCAGCAGCCAAGGTCGAGCGGGAATCACCACCAATGAGCAGTTCTTC
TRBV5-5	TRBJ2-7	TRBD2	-	CASSWGRQAGAAQYF	TGTGCCAGCAGCTGGGGCCGGCAAGCGGGGGCGGCGCAGTACTTC
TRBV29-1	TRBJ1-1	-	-	CSGWGGTGNTEAFF	TGCAGCGGCTGGGGGGGGACGGGGAACACTGAAGCTTTCTTT
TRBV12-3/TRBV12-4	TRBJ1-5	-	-	CASSLEGDQPQHF	TGTGCCAGCAGTTTAGAAGGGGATCAGCCCCAGCATTTT
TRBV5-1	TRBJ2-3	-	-	CASSLTSGGGGTQYF	TGCGCCAGCAGCTTAACCTCCGGGGGCGGGGGTACGCAGTATTTT
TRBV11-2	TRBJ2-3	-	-	CASSTTTTDTQYF	TGTGCCAGCAGCACGACAACCACAGATACGCAGTATTTT
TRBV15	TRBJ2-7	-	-	CATSRDRVSTYEQYF	TGTGCCACCAGCAGAGATCGGGTATCAACCTACGAGCAGTACTTC
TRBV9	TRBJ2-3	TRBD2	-	CASSVGASGYTDTQYF	TGTGCCAGCAGCGTTGGGGCTAGCGGCTACACAGATACGCAGTATTTT
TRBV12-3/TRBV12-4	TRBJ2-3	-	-	CASRRTSTDTQYF	TGTGCCAGCCGCCGAACTAGCACAGATACGCAGTATTTT
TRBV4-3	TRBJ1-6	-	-	CASSQEIAGISPLHF	TGCGCCAGCAGCCAAGAGATAGCCGGGATTTCACCCCTCCACTTT
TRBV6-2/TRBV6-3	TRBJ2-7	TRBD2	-	CASSSFPGTSGYEQYF	TGTGCCAGCAGTTCATTCCCGGGGACTAGCGGTTACGAGCAGTACTTC
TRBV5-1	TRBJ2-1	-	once	CASRAGGGRNEQFF	TGCGCCAGCAGGGCTGGGGGCGGTCGGAATGAGCAGTTCTTC
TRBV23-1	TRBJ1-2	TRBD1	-	CASTHSGTVCGYTF	TGCGCCAGCACCCATTCAGGGACAGTATGTGGCTACACCTTC
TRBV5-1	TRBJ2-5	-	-	CASSFGNGKYQETQYF	TGCGCCAGCAGCTTTGGTAACGGGAAGTACCAAGAGACCCAGTACTTC
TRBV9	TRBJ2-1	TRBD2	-	CASSVTGTSDNYNEQFF	TGTGCCAGCAGCGTGACAGGGACTAGCGACAACTACAATGAGCAGTTCTTC
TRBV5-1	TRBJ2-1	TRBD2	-	CASRVRSAGGLLSYNEQFF	TGCGCCAGCAGGGTGAGGTCAGCGGGAGGGCTCCTCTCCTACAATGAGCAGTTCTTC
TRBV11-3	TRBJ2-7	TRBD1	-	CASSPGTGAEQYF	TGTGCCAGCAGCCCCGGGACAGGGGCCGAGCAGTACTTC
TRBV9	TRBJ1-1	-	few	CASSPGGRDWTEAFF	TGTGCCAGCAGCCCGGGAGGGCGGGATTGGACTGAAGCTTTCTTT
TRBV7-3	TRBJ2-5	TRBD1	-	CASSPTTGTGKETQYF	TGTGCCAGCAGCCCAACCACCGGGACAGGGAAAGAGACCCAGTACTTC
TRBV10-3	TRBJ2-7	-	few	CAISAQAYEQYF	TGTGCCATCAGTGCGCAGGCCTACGAGCAGTACTTC
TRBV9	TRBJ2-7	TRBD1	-	CASSTGQGPLYEQYF	TGTGCCAGCAGCACAGGACAGGGGCCCCTCTACGAGCAGTACTTC
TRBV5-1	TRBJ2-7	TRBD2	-	CASSWTLGGGGYEQYF	TGCGCCAGCAGCTGGACCCTGGGGGGGGGAGGATACGAGCAGTACTTC
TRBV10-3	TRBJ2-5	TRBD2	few	CAISLGTNQETQYF	TGTGCCATCAGCCTCGGGACTAACCAAGAGACCCAGTACTTC
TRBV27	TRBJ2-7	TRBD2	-	CASSFSSGRAYEQYF	TGTGCCAGCAGTTTCAGTAGCGGGAGGGCCTACGAGCAGTACTTC
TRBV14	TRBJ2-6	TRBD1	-	CASSPDRGLGANVLTF	TGTGCCAGCAGCCCCGACAGGGGGCTCGGGGCCAACGTCCTGACTTTC
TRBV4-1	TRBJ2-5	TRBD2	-	CASSLMRTSGSGTQYF	TGCGCCAGCAGCCTCATGAGGACTAGCGGTTCAGGGACCCAGTACTTC
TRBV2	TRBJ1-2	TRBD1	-	CASRNEPGQYGYTF	TGTGCCAGCAGGAACGAACCGGGACAGTATGGCTACACCTTC
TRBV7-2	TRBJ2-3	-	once	CASSLGLSSGAAQYF	TGTGCCAGCAGCTTAGGTCTGTCTTCCGGAGCGGCGCAGTATTTT
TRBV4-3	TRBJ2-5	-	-	CASSQDLDLRETQYF	TGCGCCAGCAGCCAAGATTTGGACTTACGGGAGACCCAGTACTTC
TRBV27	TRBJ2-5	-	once	CASNPGRRDKTQYF	TGTGCCAGCAACCCGGGACGGAGGGATAAGACCCAGTACTTC
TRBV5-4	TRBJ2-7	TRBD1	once	CASSLGGAGGRYEQYF	TGTGCCAGCAGCTTGGGAGGGGCAGGGGGTCGTTACGAGCAGTACTTC
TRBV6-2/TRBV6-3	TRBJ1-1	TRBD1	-	CASSRGQGHTTEAFF	TGTGCCAGCAGCAGGGGACAGGGGCACACCACTGAAGCTTTCTTT
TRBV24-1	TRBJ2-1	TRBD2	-	CATSDRLAGGDEQFF	TGTGCCACCAGTGACCGACTAGCGGGAGGGGATGAGCAGTTCTTC
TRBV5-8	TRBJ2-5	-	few	CASSLGQIQETQYF	TGTGCCAGCAGCTTGGGACAGATCCAAGAGACCCAGTACTTC
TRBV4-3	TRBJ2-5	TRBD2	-	CASSQGGLAGSQGETQYF	TGCGCCAGCAGCCAGGGGGGACTAGCGGGAAGCCAAGGAGAGACCCAGTACTTC